This TCR beta chain was observed in a study of blood T cell repertoires in COVID-19. Overall study: Whether acute or convalescent, the COVID-19 samples came from the United States, Italy and Spain. The cDNA or gDNA used as material had been derived from T cells, B-cell-depleted T cells, or PBMCs.

One Seattle source followed patients from active infection through their disease course. Original methodology: From reference gene primer amplification, estimates of nucleated cell counts were derived. TCRdb's table, derived via immunoSEQ multiplex PCR, lists solely in-frame clones and lacks some. For V, J and clone size, that table is used; D and trimming come from the DNA. The sample has roughly 180,000 clones; 60% to 85% are singletons. In germline, CDR1 is LNHDA, CDR2 SQIVND (reference sequence). The CDR3 is made up of 13 amino acids. Trimming shortened V by 5 bases and J by 6 bases, and 13 bases separated the two germline ends.

The clonotype originates from a woman in her fifties or sixties with COVID-19, enrolled during active disease. This chain links TRBV19 with TRBJ1-2; no clear D. The sequenced material came from peripheral blood. The CDR3 DNA is TGTGCCAGTAGTCCCGCCGTCGCGAATGGCTACACCTTC. This encodes CASSPAVANGYTF. The full variable domain, rest sourced from reference TRBV19 and TRBJ1-2, is DGGITQSPKYLFRKEGQNVTLSCEQNLNHDAMYWYRQDPGQGLRLIYYSQIVNDFQKGDIAEGYSVSREKKESFPLTVTSAQKNPTAFYLCASSPAVANGYTFGSGTRLTVV.